This entry describes one T cell receptor (beta chain). The antigen it recognizes is unknown. Per-base qualities were not stored, and no clone one base away is much larger. Taken from cysteine to phenylalanine, the CDR3 has 15 residues. Only the CDR3 DNA is retained, 45 bases long and in frame from the first base. V is shortened by 5 bases, J by 4 bases, and the region joining them spans 18 bases. CDR1 and CDR2 (SGHTA, FQGNSA) derive from the germline V gene. This specimen belongs to a study of shared clonotypes between healthy human individuals (dated by TCRdb to the early 2020s). In the study overall: A few men and a couple of women, aged 18 to 49 years, made up the cohort. For each donor, CD4 naive and CD4 memory were each given three plates, CD8 naive was given two plates, and CD8 memory was given one plate. Blood TCR repertoires of roughly 5 healthy adults were deeply sequenced to estimate repertoire size and the extent of clonotype sharing between individuals. To increase sequencing depth and limit assay-specific biases, different laboratories used diverse techniques to prepare libraries and sequence TCR repertoires. Leukapheresis yielded between about 0.9 and 9.5 billion PBMCs per donor. The paper's findings and limits, for the study overall: When a few donors were compared, the shared fraction of clonotypes was about 5.4% for naive CD4, around 3.5% for naive CD8, about 2.5% for memory CD4, and around 0.4% for memory CD8. Sampling was restricted to blood, and TCR repertoires in tissue are likely to differ from TCR repertoires in blood. Rarefaction of sorted-subset datasets indicated incomplete sequencing despite the large sequencing depth. Pairwise subsampling led to the expectation that sequencing depth would affect the degree of clonotype sharing among donors. Larger estimated clonotype richness was generally found for naive subsets than for memory subsets. Higher generation probabilities were observed for clonotypes shared by all four sorted-subset donors than for non-shared clonotypes. The small number of donors limited the genetic and exposure-history diversity represented.

Healthy HIV-negative adults with no recently reported acute infections or vaccinations were included as donors. Only Caucasian adults living in Nashville, Tennessee, USA were represented among the donors. CD4+ T cells were enriched by magnetic negative selection; naive cells were then positively selected on CD45RA, and the negative fraction formed the memory subset. Blood was obtained by leukapheresis, after which PBMCs were separated by Ficoll-Histopaque density gradient centrifugation and cryopreserved in liquid nitrogen vapor phase. Analytical flow cytometry was used to check the purity and quantity of every magnetically sorted T cell population. Each sorted fraction had its genomic DNA isolated and then quantified by UV absorbance on a Nanodrop 2000c. TCR CDR3 regions were amplified from genomic DNA by multiplex PCR using the deep immunoSEQ assay. Extracted genomic DNA from each cell subset was spread evenly across all wells of several immunoSEQ 96-well plates, with each plate serving as a replicate. For sorted subsets, roughly 200 ng genomic DNA, equal to tens of thousands of T cell genomes, was loaded into each replicate PCR. Purified libraries were quantified with a Qubit 3.0 fluorometer, sized on a Bioanalyzer 2100, and re-quantified with the KAPA Library Quantification kit. A separate single-read 150-cycle Illumina NextSeq 550 flow cell was used to sequence each immunoSEQ 96-well plate. On the study's bioinformatics: Because the immunoSEQ output held only junctional sequences and lacked quality scores, the filtering could not match the filtering applied to full-length reads. Sequences were annotated with PyIR, a Python wrapper for IgBLAST v1.9, using IMGT germline references to assign V/J genes and CDR3. Reads were filtered out if the reads had weak V/J assignments (E-value above 1e-6), no CDR3, stop codons, out-of-frame junctions, or ambiguous translated residues. V3J clonotypes were defined as sequences sharing the same inferred V gene, J gene, and CDR3 amino acid sequence. Percentage overlap between repertoires was calculated by dividing the number of shared unique clonotypes by the size of the smaller repertoire. Repertoire richness was assessed with RTK rarefaction, the Chao1 estimator, and Recon v2.1 estimates of unobserved clonotypes. Generation probabilities for all TCRbeta clonotypes obtained by the gDNA method from a handful of donors were computed using OLGA. This is the immuneACCESS table as TCRdb keeps it, with only in-frame sequences that have V and J called. A part of the clones is gone; compared with another copy, unresolved V genes explain less than half, and the rest is unexplained. From that table come the V and J calls and clone size; the DNA was used to work out D and trimming. The sample yields approximately 1,500,000 clones; approximately 98% were counted once. The ten largest clones add up to less than 0.55% of the sample.

The source is a man aged 30 to 39 in good health. The chain employs TRBV7-2 and TRBJ2-7; the D gene is perhaps TRBD1, from 7 matching bases. Sample: naive CD4+ T cells sorted from blood. The cell subset or site label for this specimen denotes: CD45RA+ positively selected. CDR3 loop: CASSIRRDRGYEQYF. The sequenced DNA: TGTGCCAGCAGCATAAGGCGGGACAGAGGATACGAGCAGTACTTC. With the portions outside the CDR3 filled from the reference TRBV7-2 and TRBJ2-7 genes, the complete variable region becomes GAGVSQSPSNKVTEKGKDVELRCDPISGHTALYWYRQSLGQGLEFLIYFQGNSAPDKSGLPSDRFSAERTGGSVSTLTIQRTQQEDSAVYLCASSIRRDRGYEQYFGPGTRLTVT.